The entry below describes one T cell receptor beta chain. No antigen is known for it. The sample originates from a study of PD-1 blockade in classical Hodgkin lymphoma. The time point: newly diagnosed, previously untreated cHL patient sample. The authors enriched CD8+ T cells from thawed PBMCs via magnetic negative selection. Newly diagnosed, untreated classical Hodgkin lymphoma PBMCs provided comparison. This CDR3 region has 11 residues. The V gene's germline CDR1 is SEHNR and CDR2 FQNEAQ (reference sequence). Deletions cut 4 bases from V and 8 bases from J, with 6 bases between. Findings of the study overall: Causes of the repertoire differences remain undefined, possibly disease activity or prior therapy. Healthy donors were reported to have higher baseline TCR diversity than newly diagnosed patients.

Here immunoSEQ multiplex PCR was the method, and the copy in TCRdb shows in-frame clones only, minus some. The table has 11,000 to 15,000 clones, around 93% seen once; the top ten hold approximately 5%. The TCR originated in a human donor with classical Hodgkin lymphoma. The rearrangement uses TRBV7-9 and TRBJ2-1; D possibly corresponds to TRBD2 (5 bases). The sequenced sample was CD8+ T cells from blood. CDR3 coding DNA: TGTGCCAGCAGCTGGCGGGATGAGCAGTTCTTC. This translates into CASSWRDEQFF.